This entry lists 32 T cell receptor beta chains sequenced from one sample in a study of blood T cell repertoires in COVID-19. The protocol was immunoSEQ multiplex PCR, while the TCRdb copy is restricted to in-frame clones and leaves out a portion. The data show 150,000 or so clones, with roughly 87% seen just once and more than 9.5% held by the top ten. Material: PBMCs or T cells enriched from blood (not recorded which). These receptors were collected from a man aged 45-65 years who had recovered from COVID-19.

This clone has more than one count but fewer than ten. The CDR3 DNA reads TGTGCCATCACGGCGACGGGGGGGGACACCGGGGAGCTGTTTTTT. This codes for CAITATGGDTGELFF. The genes are TRBV10-3 and TRBJ2-2; 8 bases agree with TRBD2. Germline CDR1 and CDR2: ENHRY and SYGVKD. CDR3 size: 15 residues. Germline trimming cut 7 bases from V and 3 bases from J; bases unmatched to any gene: 7.

The genes are TRBV19 and TRBJ1-1, with TRBD1 matching 7 bases. Germline CDR1 is LNHDA and CDR2 is SQIVND (reference sequence). Unmatched junction bases numbered 24, after V lost 2 bases and J lost 6 bases. There are 20 residues in the CDR3. CDR3 protein: CASSITLIRATGKRGAEAFF. The CDR3 bases are TGTGCCAGTAGTATAACGTTAATTAGGGCGACAGGGAAGAGGGGAGCTGAAGCTTTCTTT. Variable domain in full (rest from reference TRBV19 and TRBJ1-1): DGGITQSPKYLFRKEGQNVTLSCEQNLNHDAMYWYRQDPGQGLRLIYYSQIVNDFQKGDIAEGYSVSREKKESFPLTVTSAQKNPTAFYLCASSITLIRATGKRGAEAFFGQGTRLTVV.

V is TRBV19 and J is TRBJ2-1, with TRBD1 matching 9 bases. Trimming at V came to 8 bases and at J to 2 bases, leaving 7 bases not matched to a gene. Germline lookup yields CDR1 LNHDA and CDR2 SQIVND (reference sequence). This CDR3 has 15 residues. DNA for the CDR3: TGTGCCAGTGGAGGGGACAGGGTCCCCTACAATGAGCAGTTCTTC. This translates into CASGGDRVPYNEQFF.

CDR3 loop: CASSSTSDSSGETQYF. The CDR3 bases are TGTGCCAGCAGCTCAACTTCTGACTCCTCGGGGGAGACCCAGTACTTC. The chain uses TRBV7-8 and TRBJ2-5; D is possibly TRBD2 (5 bases). CDR3 length: 16 residues. Per germline, CDR1 SGHVS and CDR2 FQNEAQ. V gave up 4 bases and J gave up 5 bases, with 20 bases separating them.

The chain employs TRBV2 and TRBJ2-5; TRBD1 agrees at 7 bases. V lost 4 bases and J lost 1; bases outside the gene matches: 6. Germline CDR1 and CDR2: SNHLY and FYNNEI. CDR3 length: 15 amino acids. The CDR3 loop is CASSAIGTVQETQYF. CDR3 nucleotides: TGTGCCAGCAGTGCAATCGGGACAGTCCAAGAGACCCAGTACTTC.

This clone has just a few counts. The chain employs TRBV5-1 and TRBJ2-1; perhaps TRBD2 as D (6 bases). The ends were cut back, 4 bases at V and 8 bases at J, with 16 bases in the middle. Germline CDR1 reads SGHRS; CDR2 reads YFSETQ. This CDR3 is 14 amino acids long. The DNA of the CDR3 is TGCGCCAGCAGCGCCCTCGCTAGCGCCGATGAGCAGTTCTTC. Translation: CASSALASADEQFF.

This clone has a handful of counts. V is TRBV11-2 and J is TRBJ1-1; possibly TRBD1 for D (6 bases). V lost 1 base, J lost 8 bases, and 14 bases lay in between. Germline V gives CDR1 SGHAT, CDR2 FQNNGV. The CDR3 runs to 14 residues. CDR3 bases: TGTGCCAGCAGCTTAGCCGATACAGGGATCGAAGCTTTCTTT. Translation: CASSLADTGIEAFF. Looking up the rest from reference TRBV11-2 and TRBJ1-1 gives the full variable domain: EAGVAQSPRYKIIEKRQSVAFWCNPISGHATLYWYQQILGQGPKLLIQFQNNGVVDDSQLPKDRFSAERLKGVDSTLKIQPAKLEDSAVYLCASSLADTGIEAFFGQGTRLTVV.

This chain links TRBV5-1 with TRBJ2-2, with 9 bases matching TRBD2. Germline assignment: CDR1 SGHRS and CDR2 YFSETQ. This CDR3 contains 16 residues. With V trimmed by 0 bases and J by 1 base, 1 base remained unmatched. Written as DNA, the CDR3 is TGCGCCAGCAGCTTGGGAGCGGGAGGGAACACCGGGGAGCTGTTTTTT. Encoded protein: CASSLGAGGNTGELFF.

This chain joins TRBV18 and TRBJ2-7; D might be TRBD1 (6 bases). The germline V gene encodes CDR1 KGHSH and CDR2 LQKENI. This CDR3 spans 16 amino acids. Trimming took 1 base from V and 4 from J, leaving 17 bases between them. The CDR3 protein is CASSPLDSRFFYEQYF. The DNA for the CDR3 is TGTGCCAGCTCACCACTGGACAGCCGCTTTTTTTACGAGCAGTACTTC.

This clone has only one observation. CDR3 in amino acids: CSVEATVAYNEQFF. CDR3 in DNA: TGCAGCGTTGAGGCGACAGTAGCCTACAATGAGCAGTTCTTC. The rearrangement joins TRBV29-1 to TRBJ2-1; D may be TRBD1 (5 bases). With 3 bases removed from V and 2 bases from J, the gap between germline ends came to 11 bases. Germline lookup yields CDR1 SQVTM and CDR2 ANQGSEA. The CDR3 length is 14 residues.

The gene calls are TRBV19 and TRBJ1-1; 7 bases fit TRBD1. This CDR3 has 14 amino acids. Germline assignment: CDR1 LNHDA and CDR2 SQIVND (reference sequence). The J segment lost 5 bases and the V segment lost 6 bases, leaving 9 bases of the junction unmatched. CDR3 region: CASRGGVGRTEAFF. CDR3 DNA sequence: TGTGCCAGTAGAGGGGGCGTAGGGAGGACTGAAGCTTTCTTT.

V usage is TRBV3-1 (or the pseudogene TRBV3-2) and J usage is TRBJ2-1; 8 nucleotides agree with TRBD1. This CDR3 contains 16 residues. With V trimmed by 0 bases and J by 3 bases, 4 bases remained unmatched. Germline CDR1 reads LGHDT; CDR2 reads YNNKEL (reference sequence). CDR3 sequence (DNA): TGTGCCAGCAGCCAAGAGTCTGGACAGGGCTACAATGAGCAGTTCTTC. Its translation is CASSQESGQGYNEQFF.

The J gene is TRBJ1-5, the V gene TRBV18; no clear D gene. V dropped 3 bases and J dropped 0 bases, with 6 bases sitting between them. This CDR3 is 14 amino acids long. The germline gives CDR1 KGHSH, CDR2 LQKENI. The CDR3 here is CASSPADSNQPQHF. The CDR3 nucleotides are TGTGCCAGCTCACCTGCAGATAGCAATCAGCCCCAGCATTTT.

V gene TRBV6-5 combines with J gene TRBJ2-5; 7 bases agree with TRBD2. This CDR3 has 13 residues. The J segment lost 10 bases and the V segment lost 8 bases, leaving 13 bases of the junction unmatched. Germline CDR1 is MNHEY and CDR2 is SVGAGI. The CDR3 protein is CASQLGMGRGQYF. CDR3 coding DNA: TGTGCCAGCCAGTTGGGGATGGGGAGGGGCCAGTACTTC.

This clone was seen once. Different DNA sequences within this sample yield the same CDR3. V is TRBV9 and J is TRBJ1-6, with 8 bases identical to TRBD1. Germline CDR1 SGDLS, CDR2 YYNGEE. This CDR3 contains 15 residues. The V gene end was trimmed by 0 bases and the J gene end by 10 bases; junction bases not matched to a gene: 6. CDR3 protein: CASSVEGTGDSPLHF. For the CDR3, the DNA is TGTGCCAGCAGCGTAGAGGGGACAGGCGACTCACCCCTCCACTTT.

This clone has more than one count but fewer than ten. The V gene is TRBV4-1, the J gene TRBJ2-3; 9 bases match TRBD1. Losses at the gene ends were 4 bases for V and 3 bases for J; bases not matched to a gene: 8. This CDR3 spans 16 amino acids. CDR1 and CDR2 (germline): MGHRA, YSYEKL. CDR3 region: CASSPTPGTGTDTQYF. CDR3 DNA sequence: TGCGCCAGCAGCCCTACTCCCGGGACAGGGACAGATACGCAGTATTTT.

V is TRBV30 and J is TRBJ2-3, with 9 bases fitting TRBD2. CDR1 is GTSNPN, CDR2 SVGIG, per germline (reference sequence). V lost 2 bases to trimming and J lost 4 bases; unmatched junction nucleotides: 7. This CDR3 has 15 residues. The CDR3 DNA sequence: TGTGCCTGGAGTTGGGGGACTAGCTCTGCAGATACGCAGTATTTT. It is translated as CAWSWGTSSADTQYF. The complete variable domain, with remaining parts taken from reference TRBV30 and TRBJ2-3, reads SQTIHQWPATLVQPVGSPLSLECTVEGTSNPNLYWYRQAAGRGLQLLFYSVGIGQISSEVPQNLSASRPQDRQFILSSKKLLLSDSGFYLCAWSWGTSSADTQYFGPGTRLTVL.

The V call is TRBV19, the J call TRBJ1-5; no reliable D call. The ends were cut back, 8 bases at V and 8 bases at J, with 16 bases in the middle. Germline lookup yields CDR1 LNHDA and CDR2 SQIVND (reference sequence). The CDR3 spans 13 residues. The CDR3 nucleotides read TGTGCCAGTGGCGGGCTGAGAATCGAGCCCCAGCATTTT. It yields the protein CASGGLRIEPQHF.

The chain links TRBV6-5 to TRBJ1-4; tentative D call: TRBD1 (5 bases). CDR3 length: 14 amino acids. V was cut by 8 bases and J by 7 bases, with 17 bases left in between. CDR1 and CDR2 (germline): MNHEY, SVGAGI. In DNA, the CDR3 is TGTGCCAGCCGCGCGCGGGGCGGGGGTGAAAAACTGTTTTTT. Translated: CASRARGGGEKLFF.

The gene calls are TRBV4-2 and TRBJ1-2; D may be TRBD1 (6 bases). CDR3 size: 16 residues. CDR1 LGHNA and CDR2 YNFKEQ come from the germline V gene. V was pared by 3 bases and J by 4 bases, with 18 bases between. CDR3 region: CASSQQPGGLGYGYTF. CDR3 coding DNA: TGTGCCAGCAGCCAGCAACCGGGGGGCTTGGGCTATGGCTACACCTTC.

This rearrangement joins TRBV11-2 to TRBJ2-7, with D perhaps matching TRBD2 (5 bases). The V gene lost 5 bases and the J gene lost 9 bases, with 17 bases spanning the gap. The CDR3 loop spans 13 amino acids. Per the germline V gene, CDR1 is SGHAT and CDR2 is FQNNGV. CDR3 in amino acids: CASSTNGRGLQYF. The CDR3 nucleotides read TGTGCCAGCAGCACCAACGGTCGGGGATTGCAGTACTTC.

The rearrangement links TRBV6-5 to TRBJ2-3, with D maybe TRBD1 (6 bases). The CDR3 spans 14 residues. Trimming left V 7 bases short and J 0 bases short, with 11 bases between. Germline assignment: CDR1 MNHEY and CDR2 SVGAGI. The CDR3 is CASTRGFSTDTQYF. CDR3 DNA: TGTGCCAGCACTAGGGGGTTTAGCACAGATACGCAGTATTTT.

The genes are TRBV6-1 and TRBJ1-5; D perhaps matches TRBD1 (6 bases). Trimming cost V 4 bases and J 2 bases, with 15 bases left between them. Germline CDR1 is MNHNS and CDR2 is SASEGT. The CDR3 runs 16 residues. The CDR3 DNA reads as TGTGCCAGCAGTGGGCCCAGTTCAGGGGGCAATCAGCCCCAGCATTTT. This gives the protein CASSGPSSGGNQPQHF.

This clone was counted once. This chain connects TRBV2 to TRBJ1-4, with D uncertain. The CDR3 is made up of 14 amino acids. Germline CDR1 reads SNHLY; CDR2 reads FYNNEI. V dropped 6 bases and J dropped 2 bases, with 10 bases sitting between them. CDR3 region: CASSLSRTNEKLFF. As DNA, the CDR3 is TGTGCCAGCAGCTTAAGTCGGACTAATGAAAAACTGTTTTTT.

J is TRBJ1-2 and V is TRBV5-1, with 8 bases matching TRBD1. The J segment lost 4 bases and the V segment lost 3 bases, leaving 8 bases of the junction unmatched. Germline lookup yields CDR1 SGHRS and CDR2 YFSETQ. The CDR3 runs 15 residues. The CDR3 here is CASSSLTGDLYGYTF. For the CDR3, the DNA is TGCGCCAGCAGCTCGTTGACAGGGGACCTCTATGGCTACACCTTC.

A single count supports this clone. V gene TRBV5-1 combines with J gene TRBJ1-5, with unresolved D. CDR1 and CDR2 from the germline V gene are SGHRS and YFSETQ. There are 14 residues in the CDR3. Trimming removed 3 bases at V and 6 bases at J, with 13 bases between. The CDR3 here is CASSYWAIGQPQHF. The DNA for the CDR3 is TGCGCCAGCAGCTACTGGGCCATAGGTCAGCCCCAGCATTTT. Full variable domain (rest looked up from reference TRBV5-1 and TRBJ1-5): KAGVTQTPRYLIKTRGQQVTLSCSPISGHRSVSWYQQTPGQGLQFLFEYFSETQRNKGNFPGRFSGRQFSNSRSEMNVSTLELGDSALYLCASSYWAIGQPQHFGDGTRLSIL.

This clone was seen a few times. The genes are TRBV6-5 and TRBJ1-2; 11 nucleotides agree with TRBD1. CDR3 length equals 14 residues. CDR1 MNHEY and CDR2 SVGAGI come from the germline V gene. V shed 6 bases and J 7 bases; nucleotides not matched to a gene: 7. The CDR3 is CASSYGQGAIGYTF. The CDR3 DNA reads as TGTGCCAGCAGCTACGGACAGGGGGCAATTGGCTACACCTTC.

The chain uses TRBV12-3 or TRBV12-4 and TRBJ1-2; D unresolved. The V end lost 6 bases, the J end lost 7 bases, and 12 bases lay between the germline ends. This CDR3 spans 12 amino acids. This CDR3 is CASRGGSGGYTF. CDR3 bases: TGTGCCAGCAGGGGTGGTTCGGGTGGCTACACCTTC.

The chain's CDR3 is CASSLALLAGIRGDTQYF. CDR3 coding DNA: TGCGCCAGCAGCCTGGCCCTATTAGCGGGGATTCGCGGAGATACGCAGTATTTT. V and J are TRBV4-1 and TRBJ2-3, with 8 bases identical to TRBD2. V was clipped by 4 bases and J by 5 bases; unmatched bases: 17. Germline loops: CDR1 MGHRA, CDR2 YSYEKL. The CDR3 runs 18 residues.

The chain uses TRBV5-1 and TRBJ1-5, with D uncertain. V lost 0 bases, J lost 1 base, and 11 bases lay in between. Germline loops: CDR1 SGHRS, CDR2 YFSETQ. The CDR3 is 16 amino acids. The CDR3 spells CASSLGAGGSNQPQHF. CDR3 nucleotides: TGCGCCAGCAGCTTGGGGGCAGGAGGGAGCAATCAGCCCCAGCATTTT. Supplemented by reference TRBV5-1 and TRBJ1-5, the full variable domain reads KAGVTQTPRYLIKTRGQQVTLSCSPISGHRSVSWYQQTPGQGLQFLFEYFSETQRNKGNFPGRFSGRQFSNSRSEMNVSTLELGDSALYLCASSLGAGGSNQPQHFGDGTRLSIL.

The chain couples TRBV18 to TRBJ1-3; the match to TRBD1 covers 12 bases. The germline gives CDR1 KGHSH, CDR2 LQKENI. Trimming removed 10 bases from V and 3 bases from J; junction bases left unmatched: 7. The CDR3 sequence is 15 residues long. Here the CDR3 DNA reads TGTGCCACCCAAGGGACAGGGGGCTTTGGAAACACCATATATTTT. This sequence encodes CATQGTGGFGNTIYF. The variable domain in full, completed from reference TRBV18 and TRBJ1-3, reads NAGVMQNPRHLVRRRGQEARLRCSPMKGHSHVYWYRQLPEEGLKFMVYLQKENIIDESGMPKERFSAEFPKEGPSILRIQQVVRGDSAAYFCATQGTGGFGNTIYFGEGSWLTVV.

This chain links TRBV5-1 with TRBJ2-1, with 14 bases lining up with TRBD2. Trimming removed 0 bases from V and 8 bases from J; junction bases left unmatched: 10. Germline V gene data show CDR1 as SGHRS and CDR2 as YFSETQ. This CDR3 spans 18 amino acids. CDR3 loop: CASSLAPGTSGSGDEQFF. CDR3 nucleotides: TGCGCCAGCAGCTTGGCGCCAGGGACTAGCGGGAGTGGGGATGAGCAGTTCTTC. Full variable domain (outside the CDR3, taken from reference TRBV5-1 and TRBJ2-1): KAGVTQTPRYLIKTRGQQVTLSCSPISGHRSVSWYQQTPGQGLQFLFEYFSETQRNKGNFPGRFSGRQFSNSRSEMNVSTLELGDSALYLCASSLAPGTSGSGDEQFFGPGTRLTVL.